This TCR beta chain is drawn from a study of early T cells in non-severe SARS-CoV-2 infection. Study background: Unsorted whole blood bulk RNA was sequenced, with unpaired chains. Study-level points and caveats: Clonotype matching in VDJdb favored anti-spike CD8 responses and did not capture private and CD4 specificities.

With respect to this clonotype: Its antigen is not known.

The length of the CDR3 is 12 residues. Trimming took 3 bases from V and 1 from J, leaving 6 bases between them. Germline CDR1 is DFQATT and CDR2 is SNEGSKA (reference sequence). Individual cDNA molecules each received unique molecular identifiers attached to them. MiXCR was run by TCRdb on the 5' RACE reads, yielding one entry per CDR3 protein. The data contain 85,000 to 100,000 distinct CDR3 sequences, more than 9.5% of them singletons. The V gene is TRBV20-1, the J gene TRBJ1-1; D is unclear. The specimen sequenced was whole blood. The TCR comes from an adult who was a healthcare worker with PCR-confirmed SARS-CoV-2 infection or an uninfected control (not recorded which). CDR3 region: CSASPRNTEAFF. In DNA form, the CDR3 reads TGCAGTGCTAGTCCGCGGAACACTGAAGCTTTCTTT.